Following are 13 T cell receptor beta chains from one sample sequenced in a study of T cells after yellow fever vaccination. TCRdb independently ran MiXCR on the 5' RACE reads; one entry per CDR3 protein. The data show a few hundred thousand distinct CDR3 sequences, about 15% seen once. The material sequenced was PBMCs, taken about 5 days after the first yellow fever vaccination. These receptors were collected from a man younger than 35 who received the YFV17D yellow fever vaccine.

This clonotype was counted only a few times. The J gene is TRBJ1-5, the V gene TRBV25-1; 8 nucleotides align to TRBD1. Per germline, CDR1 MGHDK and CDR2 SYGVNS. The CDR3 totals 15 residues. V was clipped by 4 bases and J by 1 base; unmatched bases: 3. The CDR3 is CASSASGGSNQPQHF. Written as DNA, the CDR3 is TGTGCCAGCAGTGCCTCAGGGGGCAGCAATCAGCCCCAGCATTTT. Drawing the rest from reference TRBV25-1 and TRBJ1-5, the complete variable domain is EADIYQTPRYLVIGTGKKITLECSQTMGHDKMYWYQQDPGMELHLIHYSYGVNSTEKGDLSSESTVSRIRTEHFPLTLESARPSHTSQYLCASSASGGSNQPQHFGDGTRLSIL.

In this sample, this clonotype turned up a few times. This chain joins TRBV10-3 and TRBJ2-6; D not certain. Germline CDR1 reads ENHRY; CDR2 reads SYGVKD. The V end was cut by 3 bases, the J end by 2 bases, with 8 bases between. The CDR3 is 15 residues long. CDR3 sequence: CAISDVKAGANVLTF. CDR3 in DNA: TGTGCCATCAGTGACGTGAAGGCTGGGGCCAACGTCCTGACTTTC.

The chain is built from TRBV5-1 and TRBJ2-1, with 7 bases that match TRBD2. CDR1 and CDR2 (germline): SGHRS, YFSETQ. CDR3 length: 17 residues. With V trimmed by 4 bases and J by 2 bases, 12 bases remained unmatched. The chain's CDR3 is CASSREDPRGPYNEQFF. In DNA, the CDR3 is TGCGCCAGCAGCCGGGAGGATCCCCGAGGGCCCTACAATGAGCAGTTCTTC. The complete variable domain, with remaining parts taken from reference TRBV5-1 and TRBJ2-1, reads KAGVTQTPRYLIKTRGQQVTLSCSPISGHRSVSWYQQTPGQGLQFLFEYFSETQRNKGNFPGRFSGRQFSNSRSEMNVSTLELGDSALYLCASSREDPRGPYNEQFFGPGTRLTVL.

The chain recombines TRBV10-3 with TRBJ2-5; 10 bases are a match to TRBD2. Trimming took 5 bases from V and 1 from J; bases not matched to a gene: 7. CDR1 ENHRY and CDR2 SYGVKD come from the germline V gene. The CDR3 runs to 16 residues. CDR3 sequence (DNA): TGTGCCATCAGTAAACCGTCTAGCGGGGGCCAAGAGACCCAGTACTTC. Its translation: CAISKPSSGGQETQYF.

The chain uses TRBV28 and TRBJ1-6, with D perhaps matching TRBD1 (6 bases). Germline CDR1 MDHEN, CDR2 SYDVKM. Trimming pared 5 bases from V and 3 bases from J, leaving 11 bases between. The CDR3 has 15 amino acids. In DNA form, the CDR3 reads TGTGCCAGCAGTCCGGGGGGCGGCTATAATTCACCCCTCCACTTT. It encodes CASSPGGGYNSPLHF.

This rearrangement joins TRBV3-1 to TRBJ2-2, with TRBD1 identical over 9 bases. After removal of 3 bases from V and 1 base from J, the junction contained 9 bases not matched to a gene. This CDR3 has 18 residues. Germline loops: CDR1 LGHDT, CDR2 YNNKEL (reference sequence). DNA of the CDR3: TGTGCCAGCAGCCATAGGACAGGGGCCCTTTTGAACACCGGGGAGCTGTTTTTT. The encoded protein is CASSHRTGALLNTGELFF.

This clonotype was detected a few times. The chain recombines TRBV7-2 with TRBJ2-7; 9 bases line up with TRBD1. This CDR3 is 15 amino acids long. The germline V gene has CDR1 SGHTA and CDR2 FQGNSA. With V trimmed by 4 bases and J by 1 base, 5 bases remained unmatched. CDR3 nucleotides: TGTGCCAGCAGCTCGGACAGGGGAAATTCCTACGAGCAGTACTTC. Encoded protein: CASSSDRGNSYEQYF.

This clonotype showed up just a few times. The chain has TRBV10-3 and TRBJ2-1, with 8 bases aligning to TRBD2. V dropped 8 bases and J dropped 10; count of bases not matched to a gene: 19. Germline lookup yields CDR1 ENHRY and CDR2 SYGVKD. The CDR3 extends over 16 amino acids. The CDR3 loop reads CAIGPSAGGTVAEQFF. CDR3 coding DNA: TGTGCCATCGGACCTTCTGCGGGGGGCACCGTCGCGGAGCAGTTCTTC.

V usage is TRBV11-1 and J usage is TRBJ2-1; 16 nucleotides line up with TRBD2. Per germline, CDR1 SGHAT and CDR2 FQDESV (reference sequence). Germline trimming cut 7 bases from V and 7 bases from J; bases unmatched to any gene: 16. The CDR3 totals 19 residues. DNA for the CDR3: TGTGCCAGCATCAAATGGATGGGACTAGCGGGGGGGCCACGGAATGAGCAGTTCTTC. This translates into CASIKWMGLAGGPRNEQFF.

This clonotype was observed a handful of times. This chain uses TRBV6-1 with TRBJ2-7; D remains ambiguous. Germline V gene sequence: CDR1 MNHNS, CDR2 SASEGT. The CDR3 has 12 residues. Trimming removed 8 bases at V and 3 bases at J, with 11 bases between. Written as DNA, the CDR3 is TGTGCCAGCCGAGGACGTCGCTACGAGCAGTACTTC. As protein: CASRGRRYEQYF.

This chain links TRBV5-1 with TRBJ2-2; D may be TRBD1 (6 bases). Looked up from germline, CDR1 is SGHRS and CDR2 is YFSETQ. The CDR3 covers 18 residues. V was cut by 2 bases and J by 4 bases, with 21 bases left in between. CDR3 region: CASSLTPQGRIPTGELFF. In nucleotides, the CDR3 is TGCGCCAGCAGCTTAACCCCACAGGGTCGAATACCCACCGGGGAGCTGTTTTTT.

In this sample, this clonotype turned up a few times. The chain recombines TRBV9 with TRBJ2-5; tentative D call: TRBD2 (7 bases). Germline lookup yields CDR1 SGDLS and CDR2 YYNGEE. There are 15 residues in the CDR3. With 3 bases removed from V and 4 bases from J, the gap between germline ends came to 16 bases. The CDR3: CASSALRGAAETQYF. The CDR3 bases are TGTGCCAGCAGCGCCCTCCGGGGGGCTGCAGAGACCCAGTACTTC.

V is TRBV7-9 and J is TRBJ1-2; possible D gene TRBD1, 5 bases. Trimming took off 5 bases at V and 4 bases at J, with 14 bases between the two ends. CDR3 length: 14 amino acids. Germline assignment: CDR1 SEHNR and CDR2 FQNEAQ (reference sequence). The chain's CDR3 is CASSPSTAFYGYTF. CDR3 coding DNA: TGTGCCAGCAGCCCGTCGACAGCCTTCTATGGCTACACCTTC.